The 9 T cell receptor beta chains in this list originate from one sample, sequenced in a study of STAT3 mutations in large granular lymphocyte leukemia. General study results and limits: In T-cell large granular lymphocyte leukemia, about half of patients showed multiple immunodominant subclonotypes.

These receptors are not linked to any known antigen. TCRdb's copy holds only in-frame clones and misses some; the assay was immunoSEQ multiplex PCR. The table has several thousand clones, around 75% seen once. Sequenced sample: peripheral blood mononuclear cells. These receptors were obtained from a woman in her forties with T-cell large granular lymphocyte leukemia. Some clones in this sample may be carry-over from other donors' samples.

The V gene is TRBV29-1, the J gene TRBJ2-5; 8 positions agree with TRBD1. Trimming removed 5 bases from V and 5 bases from J; junction bases left unmatched: 4. CDR3 length: 12 amino acids. Germline assignment: CDR1 SQVTM and CDR2 ANQGSEA. The CDR3 loop reads CSVQGAGETQYF. Here the CDR3 DNA reads TGCAGCGTTCAGGGGGCTGGTGAGACCCAGTACTTC.

The V and J genes are TRBV30 and TRBJ1-5; tentatively, D is TRBD1 (6 bases). This CDR3 has 13 amino acids. Germline CDR1 GTSNPN, CDR2 SVGIG (reference sequence). V gave up 2 bases and J gave up 5 bases, with 10 bases separating them. The CDR3 region has the DNA TGTGCCTGGAGTAGGGGGGTCGATCAGCCCCAGCATTTT. It is translated as CAWSRGVDQPQHF.

This clone has only one observation. The genes are TRBV5-1 and TRBJ2-1; 12 bases agree with TRBD2. The CDR3 is 16 residues long. Looked up from germline, CDR1 is SGHRS and CDR2 is YFSETQ. J lost 8 bases, V lost 4 bases, and 10 bases had no gene match. The DNA for the CDR3 is TGCGCCAGCAGCCCCTCTCTAGCGGGAGGGGCGTATGAGCAGTTCTTC. Translated: CASSPSLAGGAYEQFF.

The chain couples TRBV28 to TRBJ1-2; TRBD1 matches 8 bases. This CDR3 spans 16 amino acids. Germline lookup yields CDR1 MDHEN and CDR2 SYDVKM. The junction had 12 bases not matched to a gene; V was cut back by 6 bases and J by 3 bases. CDR3 DNA sequence: TGTGCCAGCAGCACCCCACAGGGGGTGGAGTACTATGGCTACACCTTC. It codes for CASSTPQGVEYYGYTF.

The chain combines TRBV18 with TRBJ1-5, with no clear D. This CDR3 is 14 amino acids long. Germline CDR1 is KGHSH and CDR2 is LQKENI. V shed 2 bases and J shed 7 bases, with 12 bases lying between them. CDR3 in amino acids: CASSPMDLRQPQHF. CDR3 sequence (DNA): TGTGCCAGCTCACCAATGGACCTAAGGCAGCCCCAGCATTTT.

This clone is classed as large. The chain uses TRBV25-1 and TRBJ2-2; D may be TRBD2 (6 bases). V gave up 2 bases and J gave up 3 bases, with 10 bases separating them. Germline-derived CDR1 and CDR2 are MGHDK and SYGVNS. The CDR3 contains 15 residues. CDR3 residues: CASSEGGADTGELFF. DNA of the CDR3: TGTGCCAGCAGTGAAGGCGGGGCGGACACCGGGGAGCTGTTTTTT.

This clone was detected once. The chain links TRBV5-1 to TRBJ2-5, with D maybe TRBD2 (6 bases). Trimming took 0 bases from V and 5 from J, leaving 14 bases between them. This CDR3 region has 15 residues. Germline values: CDR1 SGHRS, CDR2 YFSETQ. The CDR3 bases are TGCGCCAGCAGCTTGGACGGGACTTCAGAGGAGACCCAGTACTTC. Residues: CASSLDGTSEETQYF.

V is TRBV7-9 and J is TRBJ2-7; no clear D. CDR3 length equals 10 residues. V was cut by 5 bases and J by 6 bases, with 5 bases left in between. Per the germline V gene, CDR1 is SEHNR and CDR2 is FQNEAQ (reference sequence). The CDR3, as DNA: TGTGCCAGCAGCAATGGCGAGCAGTACTTC. This encodes CASSNGEQYF.

The chain employs TRBV6-5 and TRBJ1-2; D is undetermined. V was shortened by 2 bases and J by 5 bases, with 15 bases between the two germline ends. CDR1 and CDR2 from the germline V gene are MNHEY and SVGAGI. The CDR3 runs 15 residues. DNA for the CDR3: TGTGCCAGCAGTTACGGCCTACAGACAAAATATGGCTACACCTTC. It specifies CASSYGLQTKYGYTF.